In this sample, the clone carrying this T cell receptor (beta chain) turned up many times. This sample is drawn from a study of neurological immune-mediated disorders. A 10-nucleotide random UMI tagged transcripts in template-switch 5'RACE cDNA synthesis. Each CDR3 protein gets one entry after TCRdb re-called the 5' RACE reads with MiXCR. The data show about 80,000 distinct CDR3 sequences, 4.5% to 7.5% seen once. The sample's time point: longitudinal time-point 2. PBMCs stored at -80 C, numbering 2 million, were the origin of the unsorted libraries. The material sequenced was PBMCs. The receptor was derived from a woman aged 60-75 years with multiple sclerosis.

As DNA, the CDR3 is TGTGCCAGCAGCTCCGGGACAGGGTGGGACGGGGAGCTGTTTTTT. Protein: CASSSGTGWDGELFF. V and J are TRBV5-5 and TRBJ2-2; 9 bases fit TRBD1. V shed 3 bases, J shed 7 bases, and the junction held 7 bases outside the gene matches. CDR1 and CDR2 from the germline V gene are SGHKS and YYEKEE (reference sequence). This CDR3 is 15 amino acids long.